Below, 19 T cell receptor beta chains from the same sample are listed, as sequenced in a study of blood T cell repertoires in COVID-19. Generated by immunoSEQ multiplex PCR, the TCRdb table keeps only in-frame clones and is missing some. The sample lists around 180,000 clones; over 70% were seen once. Sequenced material: peripheral blood. Receptors originate from a man aged 55 to 70 with active or convalescent COVID-19.

V usage is TRBV29-1 and J usage is TRBJ2-5; 9 bases agree with TRBD1. This CDR3 is 14 amino acids long. V trimming: 6 bases; J trimming: 1 base; junction bases outside the gene matches: 6. Germline V CDR1 and CDR2: SQVTM, ANQGSEA. In DNA, the CDR3 is TGCAGCGTAGGACAGGGGAATCTCCAAGAGACCCAGTACTTC. Amino acid sequence: CSVGQGNLQETQYF.

This clone was counted a single time. CDR3 residues: CASGTSDSEQFF. CDR3 DNA sequence: TGTGCCAGCGGGACTAGCGATAGTGAGCAGTTCTTC. The chain employs TRBV6-5 and TRBJ2-1; 10 bases match TRBD2. CDR3 length equals 12 residues. CDR1 is MNHEY and CDR2 is SVGAGI in the germline V gene. V lost 8 bases, J lost 9 bases, and 4 bases stayed unmatched.

The chain combines TRBV27 with TRBJ1-2; 10 bases match TRBD1. CDR3 length: 17 amino acids. The germline gives CDR1 MNHEY, CDR2 SMNVEV (reference sequence). V was pared by 4 bases and J by 5 bases, with 13 bases of the junction left unmatched. Here the CDR3 DNA reads TGTGCCAGCAGTTCCGTTGGCGCGACAGGGGGCGTATATGGCTACACCTTC. It specifies CASSSVGATGGVYGYTF.

The genes are TRBV5-4 and TRBJ2-5; a weak D match, TRBD1 (7 bases). Trimming removed 4 bases at V and 4 bases at J, with 14 bases between. Germline V gene lookup returns CDR1 SGHNT and CDR2 YYREEE (reference sequence). CDR3 length equals 14 residues. The CDR3, as DNA: TGTGCCAGCAGCGTGACAGGGCGGGGAGAGACCCAGTACTTC. Protein product: CASSVTGRGETQYF.

This chain connects TRBV6-1 to TRBJ2-3, with 11 bases lining up with TRBD1. There are 17 residues in the CDR3. V dropped 3 bases and J dropped 4; count of bases not matched to a gene: 9. Germline V gene data show CDR1 as MNHNS and CDR2 as SASEGT. The CDR3 here is CASSDRLGQGVADTQYF. The CDR3 DNA is TGTGCCAGCAGTGATAGGCTGGGACAGGGGGTAGCAGATACGCAGTATTTT.

The J gene is TRBJ1-1, the V gene TRBV21-1; the table gives TRBD1 as D, unverified against the DNA. TRBV21-1 constitutes a pseudogene. The CDR3 is 17 residues long. CDR3 sequence reads: CASSKPGQGFMNTEAFF. CDR3 bases: TGTGCCAGCAGCAAACCGGGACAGGGATTTATGAACACTGAAGCTTTCTTT.

The chain employs TRBV6-6 and TRBJ2-1, with 9 bases lining up with TRBD2. Germline assignment: CDR1 MNHNY and CDR2 SVGAGI (reference sequence). The CDR3 contains 14 residues. Germline trimming cut 5 bases from V and 4 bases from J; bases unmatched to any gene: 3. CDR3 coding DNA: TGTGCCAGCAGTCGACTAGCGGAATACAATGAGCAGTTCTTC. It is translated as CASSRLAEYNEQFF.

The chain recombines TRBV7-2 with TRBJ1-2; TRBD1 might be the D (5 bases). V was shortened by 5 bases and J by 5 bases, with 15 bases between the two germline ends. CDR1 SGHTA and CDR2 FQGNSA come from the germline V gene. The CDR3 runs to 14 residues. The CDR3 loop is CASSAGGRYYGYTF. The CDR3 region has the DNA TGTGCCAGCAGCGCGGGGGGACGATATTATGGCTACACCTTC.

CDR3: CASSLVAGARNEQFF. DNA of the CDR3: TGTGCCAGCAGCTTGGTAGCGGGAGCGAGGAATGAGCAGTTCTTC. The rearrangement uses TRBV5-4 and TRBJ2-1; 9 bases fit TRBD2. Germline V gives CDR1 SGHNT, CDR2 YYREEE (reference sequence). J gave up 7 bases and V 0 bases, and 5 bases lay outside the gene matches. This CDR3 is built from 15 residues.

This clone was recorded only once. CDR3 sequence: CASGPSGSYNEQFF. Here the CDR3 DNA reads TGCGCCAGCGGACCTAGCGGGAGCTACAATGAGCAGTTCTTC. This chain uses TRBV5-1 with TRBJ2-1, with 10 bases fitting TRBD2. From germline, CDR1 is SGHRS and CDR2 YFSETQ. The CDR3 covers 14 residues. V was clipped by 7 bases and J by 3 bases; unmatched bases: 4.

V is TRBV24-1 and J is TRBJ2-7; 14 bases line up with TRBD2. V gave up 4 bases and J gave up 4 bases; unmatched junction bases: 2. The CDR3 runs 15 residues. Germline CDR1 KGHDR, CDR2 SFDVKD. CDR3 amino acids: CATSDGLAGGYEQYF. CDR3 DNA: TGTGCCACCAGTGACGGACTAGCGGGAGGTTACGAGCAGTACTTC.

This sequence joins TRBV28 and TRBJ1-2, with unresolved D. CDR1 and CDR2 from the germline V gene are MDHEN and SYDVKM. V was shortened by 5 bases and J by 3 bases, with 7 bases between the two germline ends. The CDR3 length is 12 residues. The CDR3, as DNA: TGTGCCAGCAGTCCCTCCCACTATGGCTACACCTTC. This encodes CASSPSHYGYTF.

The rearrangement uses TRBV30 and TRBJ1-1; D call uncertain. The V end lost 0 bases, the J end lost 0 bases, and 8 bases lay between the germline ends. Germline loops: CDR1 GTSNPN, CDR2 SVGIG (reference sequence). CDR3 size: 14 residues. This CDR3 is CAWSVPGMNTEAFF. CDR3 nucleotides: TGTGCCTGGAGTGTACCGGGGATGAACACTGAAGCTTTCTTT.

This chain links TRBV7-2 with TRBJ1-6; TRBD1 might be the D (6 bases). V lost 3 bases, J lost 9 bases, and 15 bases lay in between. The CDR3 runs to 15 residues. Germline values: CDR1 SGHTA, CDR2 FQGNSA. The CDR3 sequence is CASSLLQGRGSPLHF. DNA of the CDR3: TGTGCCAGCAGCTTGTTGCAGGGGCGCGGTTCACCCCTCCACTTT.

A single count supports this clone. The rearrangement links TRBV7-9 to TRBJ1-2; the D is unclear. Trimming left V 8 bases short and J 8 bases short, with 21 bases between. The CDR3 is 14 residues long. Germline V CDR1 and CDR2: SEHNR, FQNEAQ (reference sequence). The DNA of the CDR3 is TGTGCCAGCGGAGGGTCTTACCCCTCGGAAGGCTACACCTTC. It encodes CASGGSYPSEGYTF.

This clone was counted between two and nine times. The V gene is TRBV11-2, the J gene TRBJ1-2; 7 bases line up with TRBD1. The CDR3 length is 15 residues. J was trimmed by 9 bases and V by 6 bases; bases with no gene match: 16. CDR1 is SGHAT and CDR2 is FQNNGV in the germline V gene. The CDR3 loop reads CASSPEGTAILRYTF. In DNA form, the CDR3 reads TGTGCCAGCAGTCCCGAAGGGACAGCTATCCTTCGCTACACCTTC.

The chain couples TRBV29-1 to TRBJ2-7; D might be TRBD1 (6 bases). CDR3 size: 14 residues. Germline V gene lookup returns CDR1 SQVTM and CDR2 ANQGSEA. V dropped 6 bases and J dropped 2 bases, with 17 bases sitting between them. Here the CDR3 reads CSVLQGPVAYEQYF. CDR3 sequence (DNA): TGCAGCGTCCTTCAGGGGCCCGTAGCCTACGAGCAGTACTTC.

The V call is TRBV15, the J call TRBJ1-5; D gene uncertain. Deletions cut 1 base from V and 7 bases from J, with 5 bases between. Germline loops: CDR1 LNHNV, CDR2 YYDKDF (reference sequence). The CDR3 has 12 residues. The CDR3: CATSRVRQPQHF. In DNA, the CDR3 is TGTGCCACCAGCAGAGTCCGGCAGCCCCAGCATTTT.

This sequence joins TRBV7-2 and TRBJ1-2, with a tentative D call TRBD1 (5 bases). Germline CDR1 and CDR2: SGHTA and FQGNSA. Trimming cost V 4 bases and J 1 base, with 10 bases left between them. CDR3 length equals 14 residues. The CDR3 sequence: CASSYEQGNYGYTF. CDR3 DNA: TGTGCCAGCAGCTACGAGCAGGGTAACTATGGCTACACCTTC.